A single sample is the source of the 9 T cell receptor beta chains below, sequenced in a study of shared clonotypes between healthy human individuals (dated by TCRdb to 2018 to 2020). The library was obtained by the immunoSEQ multiplex PCR assay. Imported from immuneACCESS, the table was reduced by TCRdb to in-frame sequences with V and J called. These copies leave out some clones; in studies compared against another copy, an unresolved V gene accounts for under half, and the cause of the remainder is not known. Within this sample are approximately 2,000,000 clones, with roughly 92% of them counted one time only. The ten most abundant clones make up approximately 0.39% of the sample. The sample taken for sequencing was naive CD4+ T cells from PBMCs. The cell subset or site label on this specimen signifies: CD45RA+ positively selected. These receptors all stem from a man between 18 and 29 years old in good health. Some clones in this sample may be carry-over from other donors' samples.

This sequence joins TRBV6-5 and TRBJ1-1; 7 bases agree with TRBD1. Unmatched junction bases numbered 21, after V lost 10 bases and J lost 10 bases. The CDR3 loop spans 15 amino acids. The germline gives CDR1 MNHEY, CDR2 SVGAGI. The CDR3 here is CATKNPTGTPGGAFF. The CDR3 nucleotides are TGTGCCACCAAAAATCCGACAGGGACCCCTGGGGGAGCTTTCTTT.

This sequence joins TRBV5-1 and TRBJ1-2; D remains ambiguous. The ends were cut back, 0 bases at V and 6 bases at J, with 12 bases in the middle. The CDR3 consists of 14 residues. In germline, CDR1 is SGHRS, CDR2 YFSETQ. The CDR3 DNA reads as TGCGCCAGCAGCTTGGGCGGCTGGAGTGATGGCTACACCTTC. It codes for CASSLGGWSDGYTF.

J is TRBJ1-1 and V is TRBV11-2; D unresolved. V shed 5 bases and J shed 4 bases, with 8 bases lying between them. Germline values: CDR1 SGHAT, CDR2 FQNNGV. The CDR3 runs to 12 residues. The CDR3 DNA sequence: TGTGCCAGCAGCCAAGGGCGCACTGAAGCTTTCTTT. This translates into CASSQGRTEAFF.

The chain employs TRBV30 and TRBJ2-7, with TRBD2 as a possible D gene (7 bases). The CDR3 consists of 13 residues. In germline, CDR1 is GTSNPN, CDR2 SVGIG (reference sequence). Trimming shortened V by 4 bases and J by 6 bases, and 16 bases separated the two germline ends. The CDR3 nucleotides read TGTGCCTGGAAGGGTTACAGGGAGGGCGAGCAGTACTTC. Translating it yields CAWKGYREGEQYF. The variable domain in full, with the rest retrieved from reference TRBV30 and TRBJ2-7, is SQTIHQWPATLVQPVGSPLSLECTVEGTSNPNLYWYRQAAGRGLQLLFYSVGIGQISSEVPQNLSASRPQDRQFILSSKKLLLSDSGFYLCAWKGYREGEQYFGPGTRLTVT.

Details on this clone: At the DNA level, this CDR3 is encoded by other sequences in the same sample as well. The rearrangement uses TRBV9 and TRBJ2-2, with D possibly being TRBD1 or TRBD2 (6 bases each). The CDR3 is 13 amino acids. V was cut by 4 bases and J by 6 bases, with 10 bases left in between. Germline CDR1 is SGDLS and CDR2 is YYNGEE. CDR3 loop: CASSPRGAGELFF. CDR3 coding DNA: TGTGCCAGCAGCCCGAGGGGGGCCGGGGAGCTGTTTTTT. The whole variable domain, remainder taken from reference TRBV9 and TRBJ2-2, is DSGVTQTPKHLITATGQRVTLRCSPRSGDLSVYWYQQSLDQGLQFLIQYYNGEERAKGNILERFSAQQFPDLHSELNLSSLELGDSALYFCASSPRGAGELFFGEGSRLTVL.

The chain carries TRBV7-8 and TRBJ1-6; 10 bases agree with TRBD1. The CDR3 has 16 residues. The V gene end was trimmed by 5 bases and the J gene end by 7 bases; junction bases not matched to a gene: 8. Germline V gene sequence: CDR1 SGHVS, CDR2 FQNEAQ. Here the CDR3 DNA reads TGTGCCAGCAGCCTTCTCCAGGGACAGGGGAATTCACCCCTCCACTTT. Translated: CASSLLQGQGNSPLHF.

V gene TRBV9 combines with J gene TRBJ2-5, with TRBD2 as a possible D gene (6 bases). The germline CDR1 and CDR2 sequences are SGDLS and YYNGEE. Deletions cut 3 bases from V and 7 bases from J, with 16 bases between. The CDR3 covers 14 residues. Here the CDR3 reads CASSGRGTLGTQYF. DNA for the CDR3: TGTGCCAGCAGCGGTCGGGGGACCCTGGGGACCCAGTACTTC.

The V and J genes are TRBV19 and TRBJ1-3; D is ambiguous. Per the germline V gene, CDR1 is LNHDA and CDR2 is SQIVND (reference sequence). Deletions cut 7 bases from V and 3 bases from J, with 10 bases between. The CDR3 is made up of 13 amino acids. The DNA for the CDR3 is TGTGCCAGTAATAGGGCAGTTGGAAACACCATATATTTT. This codes for CASNRAVGNTIYF.

The rearrangement uses TRBV15 and TRBJ2-1, with 8 positions matching TRBD2. Germline V gene sequence: CDR1 LNHNV, CDR2 YYDKDF (reference sequence). This CDR3 region has 14 residues. J gave up 7 bases and V 3 bases, and 5 bases lay outside the gene matches. The CDR3 sequence is CATSRSGRINEQFF. The CDR3 DNA reads TGTGCCACCAGCAGGAGCGGGAGAATAAATGAGCAGTTCTTC.